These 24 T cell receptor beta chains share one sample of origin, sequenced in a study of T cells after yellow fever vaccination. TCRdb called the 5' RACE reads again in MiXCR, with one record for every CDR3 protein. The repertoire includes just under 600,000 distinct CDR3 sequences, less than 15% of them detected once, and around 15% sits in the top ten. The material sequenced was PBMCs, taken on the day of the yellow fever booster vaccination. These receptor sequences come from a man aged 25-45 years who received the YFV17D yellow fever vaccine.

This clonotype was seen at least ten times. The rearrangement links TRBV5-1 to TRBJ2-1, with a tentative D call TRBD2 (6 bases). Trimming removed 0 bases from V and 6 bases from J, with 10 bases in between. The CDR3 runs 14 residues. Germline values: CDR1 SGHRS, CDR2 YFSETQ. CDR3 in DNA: TGCGCCAGCAGCTTGGGAGGCGGGATCAATGAGCAGTTCTTC. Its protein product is CASSLGGGINEQFF.

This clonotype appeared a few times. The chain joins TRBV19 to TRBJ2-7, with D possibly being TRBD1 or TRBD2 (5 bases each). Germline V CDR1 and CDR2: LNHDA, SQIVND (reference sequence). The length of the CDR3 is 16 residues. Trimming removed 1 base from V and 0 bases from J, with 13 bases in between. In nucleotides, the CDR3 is TGTGCCAGTAGTATAGCCCCCACCGGGACCTCCTACGAGCAGTACTTC. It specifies CASSIAPTGTSYEQYF. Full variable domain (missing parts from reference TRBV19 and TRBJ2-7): DGGITQSPKYLFRKEGQNVTLSCEQNLNHDAMYWYRQDPGQGLRLIYYSQIVNDFQKGDIAEGYSVSREKKESFPLTVTSAQKNPTAFYLCASSIAPTGTSYEQYFGPGTRLTVT.

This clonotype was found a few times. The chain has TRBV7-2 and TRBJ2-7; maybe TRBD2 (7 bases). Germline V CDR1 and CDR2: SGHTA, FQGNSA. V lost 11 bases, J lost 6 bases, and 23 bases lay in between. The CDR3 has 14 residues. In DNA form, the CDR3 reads TGTGCCTCAGGGGAGGGGGGCAACTTGGGCGAGCAGTACTTC. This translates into CASGEGGNLGEQYF. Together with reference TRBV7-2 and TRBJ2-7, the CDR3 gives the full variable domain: GAGVSQSPSNKVTEKGKDVELRCDPISGHTALYWYRQSLGQGLEFLIYFQGNSAPDKSGLPSDRFSAERTGGSVSTLTIQRTQQEDSAVYLCASGEGGNLGEQYFGPGTRLTVT.

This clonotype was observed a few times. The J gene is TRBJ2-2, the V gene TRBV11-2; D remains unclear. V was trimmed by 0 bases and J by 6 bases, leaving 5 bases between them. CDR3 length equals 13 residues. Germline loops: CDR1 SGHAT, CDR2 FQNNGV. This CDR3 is CASSLDGPGELFF. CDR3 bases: TGTGCCAGCAGCTTAGATGGCCCCGGGGAGCTGTTTTTT.

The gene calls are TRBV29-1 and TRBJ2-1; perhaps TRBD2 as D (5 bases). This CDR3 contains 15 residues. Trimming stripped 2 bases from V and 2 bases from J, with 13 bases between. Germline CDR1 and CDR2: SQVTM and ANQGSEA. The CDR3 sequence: CSVERGRGPYNEQFF. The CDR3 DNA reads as TGCAGCGTTGAACGAGGGAGAGGGCCCTACAATGAGCAGTTCTTC.

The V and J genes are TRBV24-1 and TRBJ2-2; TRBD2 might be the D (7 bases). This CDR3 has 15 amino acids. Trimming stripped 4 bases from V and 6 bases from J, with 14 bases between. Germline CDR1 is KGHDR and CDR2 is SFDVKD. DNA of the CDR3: TGTGCCACCAGTGACCAGGGGAGGGAATCCGGGGAGCTGTTTTTT. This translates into CATSDQGRESGELFF.

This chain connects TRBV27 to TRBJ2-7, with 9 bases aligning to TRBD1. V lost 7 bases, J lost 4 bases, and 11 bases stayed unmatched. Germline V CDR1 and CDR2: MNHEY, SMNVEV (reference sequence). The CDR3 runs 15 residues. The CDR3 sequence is CASTHGTGTSYEQYF. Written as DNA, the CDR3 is TGTGCCAGCACTCACGGGACAGGGACCTCATACGAGCAGTACTTC.

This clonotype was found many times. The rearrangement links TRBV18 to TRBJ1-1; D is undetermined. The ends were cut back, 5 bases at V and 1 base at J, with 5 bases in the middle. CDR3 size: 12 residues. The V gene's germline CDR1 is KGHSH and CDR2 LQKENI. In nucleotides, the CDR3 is TGTGCCAGCTCAATAAAGAACACTGAAGCTTTCTTT. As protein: CASSIKNTEAFF. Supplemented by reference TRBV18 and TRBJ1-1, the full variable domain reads NAGVMQNPRHLVRRRGQEARLRCSPMKGHSHVYWYRQLPEEGLKFMVYLQKENIIDESGMPKERFSAEFPKEGPSILRIQQVVRGDSAAYFCASSIKNTEAFFGQGTRLTVV.

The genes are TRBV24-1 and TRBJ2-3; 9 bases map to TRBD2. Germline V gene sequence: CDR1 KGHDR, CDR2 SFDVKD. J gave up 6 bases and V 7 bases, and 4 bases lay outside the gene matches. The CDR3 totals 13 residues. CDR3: CATRTSGADTQYF. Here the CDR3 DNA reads TGTGCCACCAGGACTAGCGGAGCGGATACGCAGTATTTT.

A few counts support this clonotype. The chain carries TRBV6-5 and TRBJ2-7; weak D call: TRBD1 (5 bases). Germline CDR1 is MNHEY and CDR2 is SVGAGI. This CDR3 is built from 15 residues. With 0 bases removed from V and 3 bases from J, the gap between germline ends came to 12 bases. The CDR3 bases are TGTGCCAGCAGTTACTCGATTGGACAAGGCTACGAGCAGTACTTC. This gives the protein CASSYSIGQGYEQYF.

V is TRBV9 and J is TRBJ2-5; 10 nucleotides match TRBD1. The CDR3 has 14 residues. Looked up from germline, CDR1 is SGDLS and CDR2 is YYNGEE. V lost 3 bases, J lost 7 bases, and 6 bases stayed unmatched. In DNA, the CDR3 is TGTGCCAGCAGCGAGACAGGGGGCACGGGGACCCAGTACTTC. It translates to CASSETGGTGTQYF.

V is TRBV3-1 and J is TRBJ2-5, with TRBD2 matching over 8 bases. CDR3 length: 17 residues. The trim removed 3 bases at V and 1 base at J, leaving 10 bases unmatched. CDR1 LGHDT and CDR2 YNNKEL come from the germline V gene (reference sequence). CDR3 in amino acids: CASSQRIAGKFQETQYF. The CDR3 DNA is TGTGCCAGCAGCCAGCGTATAGCGGGGAAGTTCCAAGAGACCCAGTACTTC.

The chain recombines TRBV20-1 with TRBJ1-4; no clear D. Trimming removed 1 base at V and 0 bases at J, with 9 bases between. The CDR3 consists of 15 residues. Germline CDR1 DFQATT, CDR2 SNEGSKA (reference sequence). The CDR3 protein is CSARASGATNEKLFF. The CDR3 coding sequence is TGCAGTGCTAGAGCATCCGGTGCAACTAATGAAAAACTGTTTTTT.

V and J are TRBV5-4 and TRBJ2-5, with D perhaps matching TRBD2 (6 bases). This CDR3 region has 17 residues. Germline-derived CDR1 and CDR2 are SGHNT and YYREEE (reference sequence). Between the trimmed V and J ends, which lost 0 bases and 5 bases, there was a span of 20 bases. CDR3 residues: CASSLGGRRDGGETQYF. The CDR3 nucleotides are TGTGCCAGCAGCTTGGGGGGCCGGCGGGACGGTGGGGAGACCCAGTACTTC.

The CDR3 spells CATSPFSASNNEQFF. The CDR3 DNA follows: TGTGCCACGTCCCCCTTCAGCGCCTCTAACAATGAGCAGTTCTTC. This rearrangement joins TRBV6-1 to TRBJ2-1; the D is unclear. The CDR3 is made up of 15 amino acids. Germline values: CDR1 MNHNS, CDR2 SASEGT. Trimming cost V 10 bases and J 5 bases, with 21 bases left between them.

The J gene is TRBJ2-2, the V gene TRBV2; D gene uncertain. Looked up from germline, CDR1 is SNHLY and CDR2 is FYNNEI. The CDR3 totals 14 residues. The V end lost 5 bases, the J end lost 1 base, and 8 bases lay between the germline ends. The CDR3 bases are TGTGCCAGCAGTAAGGTATTGAACACCGGGGAGCTGTTTTTT. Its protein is CASSKVLNTGELFF.

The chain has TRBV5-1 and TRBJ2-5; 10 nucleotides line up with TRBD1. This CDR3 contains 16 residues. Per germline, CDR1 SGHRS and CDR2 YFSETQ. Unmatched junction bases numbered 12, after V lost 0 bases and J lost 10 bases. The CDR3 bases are TGCGCCAGCAGCTTGGAATCCCGGGACAGGGGCGGGAGCCAGTACTTC. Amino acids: CASSLESRDRGGSQYF.

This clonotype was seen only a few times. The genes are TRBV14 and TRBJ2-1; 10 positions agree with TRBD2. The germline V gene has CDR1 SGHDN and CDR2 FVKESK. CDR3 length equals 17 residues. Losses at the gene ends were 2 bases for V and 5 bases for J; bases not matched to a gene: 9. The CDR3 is CASSQLKLAGMDNEQFF. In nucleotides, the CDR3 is TGTGCCAGCAGCCAACTCAAACTAGCGGGGATGGACAATGAGCAGTTCTTC.

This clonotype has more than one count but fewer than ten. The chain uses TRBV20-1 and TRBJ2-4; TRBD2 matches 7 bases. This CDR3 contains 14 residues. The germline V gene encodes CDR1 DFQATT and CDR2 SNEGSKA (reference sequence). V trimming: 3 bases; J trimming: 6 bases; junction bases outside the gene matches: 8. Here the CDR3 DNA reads TGCAGTGCTAGCCGGGCGGGAGCAGGAAACATTCAGTACTTC. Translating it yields CSASRAGAGNIQYF.

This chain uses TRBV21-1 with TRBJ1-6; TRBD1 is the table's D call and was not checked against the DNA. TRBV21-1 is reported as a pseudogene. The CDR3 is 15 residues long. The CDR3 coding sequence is TGTGCCAGCACCCCAGGAAGGGGGCGTATTTCACCCCTCCACTTT. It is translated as CASTPGRGRISPLHF.

CDR3 sequence (DNA): TGTGCCAGCAGTTTAGGGGACAGGGGTAATACTGAAGCTTTCTTT. The encoded protein is CASSLGDRGNTEAFF. The genes are TRBV12-3 or TRBV12-4 and TRBJ1-1, with 10 bases identical to TRBD1. CDR3 size: 15 residues. V shed 1 base and J 5 bases; nucleotides not matched to a gene: 4.

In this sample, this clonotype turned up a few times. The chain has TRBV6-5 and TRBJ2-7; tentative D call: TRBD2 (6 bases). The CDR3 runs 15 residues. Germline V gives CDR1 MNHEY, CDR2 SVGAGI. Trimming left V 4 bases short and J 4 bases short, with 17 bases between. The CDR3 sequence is CASSSLAESWYEQYF. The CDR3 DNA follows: TGTGCCAGCAGTTCCTTAGCGGAGAGCTGGTACGAGCAGTACTTC.

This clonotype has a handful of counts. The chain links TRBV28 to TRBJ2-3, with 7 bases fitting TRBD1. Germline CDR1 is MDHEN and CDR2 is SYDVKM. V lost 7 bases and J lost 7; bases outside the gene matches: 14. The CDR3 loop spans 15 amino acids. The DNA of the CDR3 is TGTGCCAGCATCTCAGGGGGAGTGGAAAAAAATACGCAGTATTTT. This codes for CASISGGVEKNTQYF.

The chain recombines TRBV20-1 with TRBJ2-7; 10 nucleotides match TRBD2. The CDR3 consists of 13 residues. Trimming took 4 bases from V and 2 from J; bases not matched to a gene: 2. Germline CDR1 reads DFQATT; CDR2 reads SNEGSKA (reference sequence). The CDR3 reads CSAKLAGTYEQYF. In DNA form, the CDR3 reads TGCAGTGCTAAACTAGCGGGAACCTACGAGCAGTACTTC.